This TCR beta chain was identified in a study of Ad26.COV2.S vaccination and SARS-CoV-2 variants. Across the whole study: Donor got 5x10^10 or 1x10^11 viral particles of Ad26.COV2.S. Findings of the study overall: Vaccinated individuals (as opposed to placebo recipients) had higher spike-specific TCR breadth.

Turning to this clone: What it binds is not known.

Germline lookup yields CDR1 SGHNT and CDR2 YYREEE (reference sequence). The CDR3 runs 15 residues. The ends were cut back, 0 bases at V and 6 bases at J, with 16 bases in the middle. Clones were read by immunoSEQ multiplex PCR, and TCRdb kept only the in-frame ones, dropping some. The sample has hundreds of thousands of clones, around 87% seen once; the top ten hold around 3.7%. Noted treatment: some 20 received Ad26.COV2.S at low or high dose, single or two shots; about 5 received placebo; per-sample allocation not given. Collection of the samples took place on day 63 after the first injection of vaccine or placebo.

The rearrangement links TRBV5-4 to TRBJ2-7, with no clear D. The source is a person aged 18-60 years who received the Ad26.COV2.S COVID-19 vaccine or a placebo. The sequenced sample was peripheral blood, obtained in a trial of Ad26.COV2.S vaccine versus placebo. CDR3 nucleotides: TGTGCCAGCAGCTTGGTAGCCGATAACCTAGGCGAGCAGTACTTC. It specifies CASSLVADNLGEQYF.